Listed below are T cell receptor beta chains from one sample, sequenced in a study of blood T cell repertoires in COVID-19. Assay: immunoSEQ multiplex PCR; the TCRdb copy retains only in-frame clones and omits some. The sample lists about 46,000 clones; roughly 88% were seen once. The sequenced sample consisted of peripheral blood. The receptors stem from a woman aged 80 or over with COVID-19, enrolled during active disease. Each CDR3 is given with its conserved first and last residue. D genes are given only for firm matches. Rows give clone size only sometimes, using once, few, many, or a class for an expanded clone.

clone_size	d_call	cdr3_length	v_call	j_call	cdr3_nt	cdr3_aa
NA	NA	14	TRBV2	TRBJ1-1	TGTGCCAGCAGTGATTACAGGAAGAACACTGAAGCTTTCTTT	CASSDYRKNTEAFF
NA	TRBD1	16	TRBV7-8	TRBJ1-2	TGTGCCAGCAGCCTAATGGGACAGGTACTCAACTATGGCTACACCTTC	CASSLMGQVLNYGYTF
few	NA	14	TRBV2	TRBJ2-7	TGTGCCAGCAGTGAAGGGAGGGGGCTCTACGAGCAGTACTTC	CASSEGRGLYEQYF
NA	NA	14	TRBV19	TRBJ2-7	TGTGCCAGTAGTTACCAGGGAGGAGGCTACGAGCAGTACTTC	CASSYQGGGYEQYF
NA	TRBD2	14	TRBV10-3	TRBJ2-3	TGTGCCATGAGTAGCGGGGCTAGCACAGATACGCAGTATTTT	CAMSSGASTDTQYF
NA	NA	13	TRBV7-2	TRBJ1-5	TGTGCCAGCAGCTTATTCCAGGGTCAGCCCCAGCATTTT	CASSLFQGQPQHF
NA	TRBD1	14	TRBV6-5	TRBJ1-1	TGTGCCAGCAGAAGAGGACAGGCGAACACTGAAGCTTTCTTT	CASRRGQANTEAFF
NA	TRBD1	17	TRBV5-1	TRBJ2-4	TGCGCCAGCAGCAAACTGACAGGGGGCGCCACCAAAAACATTCAGTACTTC	CASSKLTGGATKNIQYF
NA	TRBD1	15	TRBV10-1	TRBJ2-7	TGCGCCAGCAGTGAGCCGGGACAGTACGGCTACGAGCAGTACTTC	CASSEPGQYGYEQYF
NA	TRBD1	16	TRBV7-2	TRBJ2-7	TGTGCCAGCAGCTTAGCCCCTGGACAGGGGGCATACGAGCAGTACTTC	CASSLAPGQGAYEQYF
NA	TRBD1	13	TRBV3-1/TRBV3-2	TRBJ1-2	TGTGCCAGCAGCCCTGGGACAGTACACGGCTACACCTTC	CASSPGTVHGYTF
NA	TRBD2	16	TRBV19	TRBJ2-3	TGTGCCAGTAGTAGGGGGACTAGCAAACTAACAGATACGCAGTATTTT	CASSRGTSKLTDTQYF
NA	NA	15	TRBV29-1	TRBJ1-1	TGCAGCGTTGAAGATCTTCCTCAGGTTAACACTGAAGCTTTCTTT	CSVEDLPQVNTEAFF
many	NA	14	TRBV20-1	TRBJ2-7	TGCAGTGCTAGTAAGGGGGTCGGAGCCTACGAGCAGTACTTC	CSASKGVGAYEQYF
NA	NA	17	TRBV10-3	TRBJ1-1	TGTGCCATCAGTGAGTTCGGGTCAGGGAACTTGAACACTGAAGCTTTCTTT	CAISEFGSGNLNTEAFF
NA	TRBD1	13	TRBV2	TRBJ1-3	TGTGCCAGCACCGGGACAGGGTTGGACACCATATATTTT	CASTGTGLDTIYF
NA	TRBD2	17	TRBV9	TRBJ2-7	TGTGCCAGCAGCCCCGGAACAGCGGGAGCCTATGGGGACGAGCAGTACTTC	CASSPGTAGAYGDEQYF
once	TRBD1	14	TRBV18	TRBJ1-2	TGTGCCAGCTCACCAGCCGGGACAGGACTTGGCTACACCTTC	CASSPAGTGLGYTF
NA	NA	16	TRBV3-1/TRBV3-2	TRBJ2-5	TGTGCCAGCAGCCAGTGGGGAGTCCTCATCCAAGAGACCCAGTACTTC	CASSQWGVLIQETQYF
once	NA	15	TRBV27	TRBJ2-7	TGTGCCAGCAGTTTAGGCGGGTTTAGCTCCTACGAGCAGTACTTC	CASSLGGFSSYEQYF
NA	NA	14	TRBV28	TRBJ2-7	TGTGCCAGCCAAGTGAGGACTTCCCCAGGAGAGCAGTACTTC	CASQVRTSPGEQYF
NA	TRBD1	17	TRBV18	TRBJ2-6	TGTGCCAGCTCGCACCCCGGGACAGGGGATGGGGCCAACGTCCTGACTTTC	CASSHPGTGDGANVLTF
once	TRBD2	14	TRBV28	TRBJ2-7	TGTGCCAGCAGCCCCGGGGGGGTCCCCCGCGAGCAGTACTTC	CASSPGGVPREQYF
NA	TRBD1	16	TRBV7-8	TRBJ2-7	TGTGCCAGCAGCCAAGCTGACAGGGCAAGCGCCTACGAGCAGTACTTC	CASSQADRASAYEQYF
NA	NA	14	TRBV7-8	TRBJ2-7	TGTGCCAGCAGCTTAAATCGACAATTCTACGAGCAGTACTTC	CASSLNRQFYEQYF
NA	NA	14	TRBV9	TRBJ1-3	TGTGCCAGCAGCGTAGCAGGGAAGGGAAACACCATATATTTT	CASSVAGKGNTIYF
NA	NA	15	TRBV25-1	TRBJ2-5	TGTGCCAGCAGTGAATGGAGGTCACTCCAAGAGACCCAGTACTTC	CASSEWRSLQETQYF
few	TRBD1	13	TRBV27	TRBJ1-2	TGTGCCAGCAGCCCGGACAGGGTAAATGGCTACACCTTC	CASSPDRVNGYTF
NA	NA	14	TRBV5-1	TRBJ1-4	TGCGCCAGCAGCTTGATGGGGCTTAATGAAAAACTGTTTTTT	CASSLMGLNEKLFF
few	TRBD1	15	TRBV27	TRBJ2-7	TGTGCCAGCAGCTCCCCCGGACAGGGGATCCACGAGCAGTACTTC	CASSSPGQGIHEQYF
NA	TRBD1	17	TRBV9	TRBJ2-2	TGTGCCAGCAGCGGGCGAATACAGGGGCAAAACACCGGGGAGCTGTTTTTT	CASSGRIQGQNTGELFF
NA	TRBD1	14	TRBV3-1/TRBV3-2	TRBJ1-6	TGTGCCAGCAGCCTCCGACAGGGAAATTCACCCCTCCACTTT	CASSLRQGNSPLHF
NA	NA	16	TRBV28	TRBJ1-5	TGTGCCAGCAGTTCATGGGCAGGGGTTAACAATCAGCCCCAGCATTTT	CASSSWAGVNNQPQHF
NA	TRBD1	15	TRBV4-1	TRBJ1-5	TGCGCCAGCAGCCAACAACAGGGGACGGGGCAGCCCCAGCATTTT	CASSQQQGTGQPQHF
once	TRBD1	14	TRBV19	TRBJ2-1	TGTGCCAGTAGTATGGGACAGGTCAACAATGAGCAGTTCTTC	CASSMGQVNNEQFF
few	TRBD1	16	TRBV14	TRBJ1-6	TGTGCCAGCAGCCCTCTAATCCCAGGGGGTAACTCACCCCTCCACTTT	CASSPLIPGGNSPLHF
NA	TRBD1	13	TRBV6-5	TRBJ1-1	TGTGCCAGCAGTCCGGACAGGGGAACTGAAGCTTTCTTT	CASSPDRGTEAFF
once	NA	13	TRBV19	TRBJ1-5	TGTGCCAGTACTACCTATAGCAATCAGCCCCAGCATTTT	CASTTYSNQPQHF
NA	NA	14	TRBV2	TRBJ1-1	TGTGCCAGCAGTGCCCGACGGGAGAACACTGAAGCTTTCTTT	CASSARRENTEAFF
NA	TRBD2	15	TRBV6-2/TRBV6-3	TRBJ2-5	TGTGCCAGCAGTTTCGGGACTAGCGGCCAAGAGACCCAGTACTTC	CASSFGTSGQETQYF
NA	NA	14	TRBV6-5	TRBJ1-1	TGTGCCAGCAGTCTCTGGGGGGGGGAGGGTGAAGCTTTCTTT	CASSLWGGEGEAFF
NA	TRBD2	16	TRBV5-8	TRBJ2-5	TGTGCCAGCAGCTTGCGGTCAGCGGGGGGGCGAGAGACCCAGTACTTC	CASSLRSAGGRETQYF
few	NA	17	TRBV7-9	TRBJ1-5	TGTGCCAGCAGTCTGGCCGTAAGCGGTAATAGCAATCAGCCCCAGCATTTT	CASSLAVSGNSNQPQHF
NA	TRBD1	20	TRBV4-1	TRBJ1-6	TGCGCCAGCAGCCGGGGGCCCCCGGGACAGGGGGCAATTTATAATTCACCCCTCCACTTT	CASSRGPPGQGAIYNSPLHF
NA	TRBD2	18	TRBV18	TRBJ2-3	TGTGCCAGCTCACCACTAGAGGTGACTAGCGGGCCCACAGATACGCAGTATTTT	CASSPLEVTSGPTDTQYF
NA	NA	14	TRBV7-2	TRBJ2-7	TGTGCCAGCAGCCCCCCAACAGGCCCCTACGAGCAGTACTTC	CASSPPTGPYEQYF
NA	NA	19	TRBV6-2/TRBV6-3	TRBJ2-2	TGTGCCAGCAGTTACTCGATCTCCCCTCAGGAGGCGAACACCGGGGAGCTGTTTTTT	CASSYSISPQEANTGELFF
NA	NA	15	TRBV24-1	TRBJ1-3	TGTGCCAAGCACCCCCGGACAGTCTCTGGAAACACCATATATTTT	CAKHPRTVSGNTIYF
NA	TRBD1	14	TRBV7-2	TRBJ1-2	TGTGCCAGCAGCTCCCCCAGGGGGCTTAAGGGCTACACCTTC	CASSSPRGLKGYTF
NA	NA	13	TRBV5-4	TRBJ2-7	TGTGCCAGCAGCTTGCCAAAATCCTACGAGCAGTACTTC	CASSLPKSYEQYF
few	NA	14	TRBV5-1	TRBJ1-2	TGCGCCAGCAGCTTGGAGTCAGTAAACTATGGCTACACCTTC	CASSLESVNYGYTF
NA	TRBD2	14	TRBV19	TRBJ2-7	TGTGCCAGTAGTGTTAGCGGGAGGATCAGGGAGCAGTACTTC	CASSVSGRIREQYF
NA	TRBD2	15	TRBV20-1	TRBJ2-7	TGCAGTGCTAGTTATCGGGAGGGGGGTTCCTACGAGCAGTACTTC	CSASYREGGSYEQYF
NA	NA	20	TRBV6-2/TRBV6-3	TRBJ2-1	TGTGCCAGCAGCCAGTGGGCCCTCGGGGGGCGCAGGGGTTATAGCGGTGAGCAGTTCTTC	CASSQWALGGRRGYSGEQFF
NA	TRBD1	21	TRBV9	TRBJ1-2	TGTGCCAGCAGCGTCGACCCCAGGGGGGCGGGACAGGGGGCAGGCGGCTATGGCTACACCTTC	CASSVDPRGAGQGAGGYGYTF